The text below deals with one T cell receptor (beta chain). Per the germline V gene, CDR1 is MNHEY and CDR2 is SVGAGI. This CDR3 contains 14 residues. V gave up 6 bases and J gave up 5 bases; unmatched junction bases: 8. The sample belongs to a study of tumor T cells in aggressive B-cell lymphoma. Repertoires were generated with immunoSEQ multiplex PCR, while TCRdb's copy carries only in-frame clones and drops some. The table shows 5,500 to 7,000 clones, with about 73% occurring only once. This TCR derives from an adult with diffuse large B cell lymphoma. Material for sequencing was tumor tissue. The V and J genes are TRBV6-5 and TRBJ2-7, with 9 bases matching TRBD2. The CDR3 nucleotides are TGTGCCAGCAGATATTATAGCGGGAGCGACGAGCAGTACTTC. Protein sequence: CASRYYSGSDEQYF.